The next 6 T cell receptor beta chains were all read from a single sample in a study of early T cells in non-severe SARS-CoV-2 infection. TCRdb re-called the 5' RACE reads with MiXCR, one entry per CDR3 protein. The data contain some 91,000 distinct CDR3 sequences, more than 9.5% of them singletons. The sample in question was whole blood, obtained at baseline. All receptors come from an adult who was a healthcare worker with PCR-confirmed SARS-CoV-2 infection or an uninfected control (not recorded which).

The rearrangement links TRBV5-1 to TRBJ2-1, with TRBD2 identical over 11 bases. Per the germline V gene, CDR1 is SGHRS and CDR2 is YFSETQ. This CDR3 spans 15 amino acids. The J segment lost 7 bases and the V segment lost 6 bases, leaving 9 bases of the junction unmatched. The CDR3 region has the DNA TGCGCCAGCACCCCGCAAACTAGCGGGAGAAATGAGCAGTTCTTC. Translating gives CASTPQTSGRNEQFF.

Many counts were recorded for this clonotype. CDR3 sequence (DNA): TGCAGCGTTGAAGAACCTCAAGAGGGGACTAACTATGGCTACACCTTC. The encoded protein is CSVEEPQEGTNYGYTF. This sequence joins TRBV29-1 and TRBJ1-2, with a possible D match to TRBD1 (5 bases). V lost 0 bases, J lost 0 bases, and 14 bases lay in between. Germline CDR1 is SQVTM and CDR2 is ANQGSEA. The length of the CDR3 is 16 residues.

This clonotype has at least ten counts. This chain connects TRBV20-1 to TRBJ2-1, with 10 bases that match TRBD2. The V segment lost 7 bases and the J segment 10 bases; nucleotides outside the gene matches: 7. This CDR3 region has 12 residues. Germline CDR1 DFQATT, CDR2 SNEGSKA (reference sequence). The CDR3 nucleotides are TGCAGTGTCAGCGGGGGGGGCAGCGAGCAGTTCTTC. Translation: CSVSGGGSEQFF.

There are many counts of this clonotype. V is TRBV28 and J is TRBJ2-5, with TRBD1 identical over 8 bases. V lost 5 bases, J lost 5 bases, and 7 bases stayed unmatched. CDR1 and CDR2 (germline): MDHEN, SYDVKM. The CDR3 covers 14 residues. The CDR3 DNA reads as TGTGCCAGCAGTCTGACAGGGGATGTTGAGACCCAGTACTTC. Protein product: CASSLTGDVETQYF.

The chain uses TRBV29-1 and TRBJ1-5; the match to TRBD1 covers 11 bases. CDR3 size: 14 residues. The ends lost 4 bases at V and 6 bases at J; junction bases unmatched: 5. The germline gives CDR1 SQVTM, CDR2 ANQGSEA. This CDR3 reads CSVASGTGGQPQHF. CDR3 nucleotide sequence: TGCAGCGTTGCCTCTGGGACAGGGGGTCAGCCCCAGCATTTT.

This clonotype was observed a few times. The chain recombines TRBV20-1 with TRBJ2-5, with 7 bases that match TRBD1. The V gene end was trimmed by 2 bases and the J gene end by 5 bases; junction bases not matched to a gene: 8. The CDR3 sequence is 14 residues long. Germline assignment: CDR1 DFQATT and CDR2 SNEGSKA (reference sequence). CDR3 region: CSARKGRGKETQYF. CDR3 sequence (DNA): TGCAGTGCTAGAAAGGGCAGGGGGAAGGAGACCCAGTACTTC.